These 29 T cell receptor beta chains came from one sample sequenced in a study of blood T cell repertoires in COVID-19. The repertoire was sequenced with immunoSEQ multiplex PCR; TCRdb's copy has only in-frame clones and lacks some. The table lists fewer than 85,000 clones, around 90% of them singletons. Sequencing was performed on peripheral blood. The receptors here all came from a man between 60 and 75 years old with acute or convalescent COVID-19.

The V and J genes are TRBV3-1 (or the pseudogene TRBV3-2) and TRBJ2-1, with 8 bases matching TRBD2. CDR3 size: 14 residues. After removal of 4 bases from V and 6 bases from J, the junction contained 5 bases not matched to a gene. CDR1 is LGHDT, CDR2 YNNKEL, per germline (reference sequence). The CDR3 is CASSPGGVVNEQFF. CDR3 coding DNA: TGTGCCAGCAGCCCGGGAGGGGTCGTCAATGAGCAGTTCTTC.

The V call is TRBV18, the J call TRBJ2-1; D remains unclear. V was cut by 1 base and J by 8 bases, with 9 bases left in between. This CDR3 is built from 13 residues. CDR1 is KGHSH and CDR2 is LQKENI in the germline V gene. The CDR3 spells CASSPRIGDEQFF. The CDR3 DNA follows: TGTGCCAGCTCACCACGCATAGGAGATGAGCAGTTCTTC.

V gene TRBV12-5 combines with J gene TRBJ1-2; possibly TRBD1 for D (6 bases). This CDR3 has 13 amino acids. Trimming removed 4 bases at V and 8 bases at J, with 14 bases between. Germline V gene sequence: CDR1 LGHNT, CDR2 FRNRAP. Here the CDR3 reads CASGSSGDDGYTF. The DNA of the CDR3 is TGTGCTAGTGGTTCCTCAGGGGATGACGGCTACACCTTC.

This chain connects TRBV5-8 to TRBJ2-7; TRBD1 matches 7 bases. This CDR3 comprises 13 residues. Per germline, CDR1 SGHTS and CDR2 YDEGEE. V shed 0 bases, J shed 5 bases, and the junction held 2 bases outside the gene matches. The CDR3 nucleotides are TGTGCCAGCAGCTTGGACAGGGGAAACGAGCAGTACTTC. Translation gives CASSLDRGNEQYF.

The chain has TRBV7-6 and TRBJ2-3, with 8 bases fitting TRBD2. The length of the CDR3 is 17 residues. Germline-derived CDR1 and CDR2 are SGHVS and FNYEAQ. With V trimmed by 2 bases and J by 1 base, 8 bases remained unmatched. CDR3 sequence reads: CASSLRPLSGGTDTQYF. For the CDR3, the DNA is TGTGCCAGCAGCTTACGGCCGCTTAGCGGGGGCACAGATACGCAGTATTTT.

V and J are TRBV7-6 and TRBJ1-1; 8 bases match TRBD1. This CDR3 has 18 amino acids. Germline CDR1 is SGHVS and CDR2 is FNYEAQ. V lost 1 base and J lost 4; bases outside the gene matches: 14. The CDR3 bases are TGTGCCAGCAGCTTAGAGTCCGCCATGGACAGGGCGGGCACTGAAGCTTTCTTT. This encodes CASSLESAMDRAGTEAFF.

The gene calls are TRBV6-6 and TRBJ1-6, with TRBD1 as a possible D gene (5 bases). The ends were cut back, 5 bases at V and 4 bases at J, with 21 bases in the middle. Germline V CDR1 and CDR2: MNHNY, SVGAGI (reference sequence). This CDR3 contains 18 residues. This CDR3 reads CASSRSARPGRYNSPLHF. As DNA, the CDR3 is TGTGCCAGCAGTCGATCGGCACGGCCAGGGCGGTATAATTCACCCCTCCACTTT.

This chain uses TRBV3-1 (or the pseudogene TRBV3-2) with TRBJ2-3; the D is unclear. V shed 7 bases and J shed 5 bases, with 16 bases lying between them. CDR1 and CDR2 from the germline V gene are LGHDT and YNNKEL (reference sequence). CDR3 length equals 14 residues. This CDR3 is CASTQSPYGDTQYF. The CDR3 DNA reads TGTGCCAGCACCCAGTCCCCCTACGGAGATACGCAGTATTTT.

The CDR3, as DNA: TGTGCCAGCAGTGATCCTAGCGGGGGGACCGGGGAGCTGTTTTTT. Its protein is CASSDPSGGTGELFF. The chain couples TRBV6-4 to TRBJ2-2; 11 nucleotides agree with TRBD2. Germline CDR1 MRHNA, CDR2 SNTAGT. There are 15 residues in the CDR3. The V and J ends lost 3 bases and 5 bases, in that order; junction bases with no gene match: 2.

The chain recombines TRBV30 with TRBJ2-1, with TRBD2 matching 13 bases. Germline trimming cut 2 bases from V and 5 bases from J; bases unmatched to any gene: 3. Germline CDR1 and CDR2: GTSNPN and SVGIG (reference sequence). CDR3 length: 15 residues. The DNA for the CDR3 is TGTGCCTGGAGTTCGGGACTAGCGGGGAACAATGAGCAGTTCTTC. Encoded protein: CAWSSGLAGNNEQFF.

This clone was detected a few times. V usage is TRBV27 and J usage is TRBJ2-7; TRBD2 aligns across 10 bases. CDR3 length equals 13 residues. Germline loops: CDR1 MNHEY, CDR2 SMNVEV (reference sequence). The J segment lost 5 bases and the V segment lost 7 bases, leaving 5 bases of the junction unmatched. The CDR3 reads CASKGLAGDEQYF. CDR3 coding DNA: TGTGCCAGCAAAGGTCTAGCGGGGGACGAGCAGTACTTC.

V usage is TRBV3-1 (or the pseudogene TRBV3-2) and J usage is TRBJ1-2; 9 bases agree with TRBD1. The CDR3 is 14 amino acids. CDR1 is LGHDT, CDR2 YNNKEL, per germline (reference sequence). Unmatched junction bases numbered 9, after V lost 4 bases and J lost 9 bases. CDR3 protein: CASSPTGTGNRYTF. CDR3 bases: TGTGCCAGCAGCCCCACCGGGACAGGGAACCGCTACACCTTC.

This chain links TRBV30 with TRBJ1-1; weak D call: TRBD1 (5 bases). V was trimmed by 2 bases and J by 1 base, leaving 14 bases between them. The CDR3 consists of 15 residues. The germline gives CDR1 GTSNPN, CDR2 SVGIG (reference sequence). CDR3 residues: CAWSLYIGANTEAFF. The CDR3 region has the DNA TGTGCCTGGAGTTTGTACATAGGGGCGAACACTGAAGCTTTCTTT.

This clone has a single count. The V and J genes are TRBV6-5 and TRBJ1-1; the D gene is possibly TRBD1 (6 bases). Germline V gene data show CDR1 as MNHEY and CDR2 as SVGAGI. CDR3 length equals 14 residues. Trimming cost V 6 bases and J 3 bases, with 14 bases left between them. CDR3 coding DNA: TGTGCCAGCAGACCTACTACAGGGCACACTGAAGCTTTCTTT. Its protein product is CASRPTTGHTEAFF.

This chain joins TRBV3-1 (or the pseudogene TRBV3-2) and TRBJ2-2, with 14 nucleotides matching TRBD2. The CDR3 is 17 amino acids. Unmatched junction bases numbered 5, after V lost 4 bases and J lost 4 bases. Germline loops: CDR1 LGHDT, CDR2 YNNKEL (reference sequence). The CDR3 protein is CASSPDGTSGGTGELFF. CDR3 coding DNA: TGTGCCAGCAGCCCGGATGGGACTAGCGGGGGCACCGGGGAGCTGTTTTTT.

As DNA, the CDR3 is TGCGCCAGCAGGACAGCCTCTAACTATGGCTACACCTTC. Translated, it gives CASRTASNYGYTF. The chain uses TRBV5-1 and TRBJ1-2, with D maybe TRBD1 (5 bases). Germline V gives CDR1 SGHRS, CDR2 YFSETQ. The CDR3 spans 13 residues. V lost 5 bases and J lost 0, with 8 bases in between.

The chain links TRBV21-1 to TRBJ1-1; no check of the table's D call, TRBD1, against the DNA was made. TRBV21-1 is deemed a pseudogene. The CDR3 runs to 15 residues. CDR3 loop: CASSKGGQRNTEAFF. The CDR3 DNA reads TGTGCCAGCAGCAAAGGGGGACAGAGGAACACTGAAGCTTTCTTT.

The rearrangement uses TRBV19 and TRBJ2-1, with D possibly TRBD1 on 6 matching bases. Germline CDR1 reads LNHDA; CDR2 reads SQIVND (reference sequence). V was clipped by 4 bases and J by 6 bases, with 19 bases between them. This CDR3 comprises 16 residues. This chain's CDR3 is CASSTLGVGRGNEQFF. The CDR3 DNA reads as TGTGCCAGTAGTACCCTAGGGGTAGGCAGGGGCAATGAGCAGTTCTTC.

CDR3 region: CASSQDTLGLRTGELFF. CDR3 coding DNA: TGTGCCAGCAGCCAAGACACCTTGGGGCTGCGGACCGGGGAGCTGTTTTTT. The chain is built from TRBV14 and TRBJ2-2; maybe TRBD1 (5 bases). V lost 0 bases and J 5 bases, leaving 16 bases between the germline ends. The length of the CDR3 is 17 residues. CDR1 is SGHDN and CDR2 is FVKESK in the germline V gene.

This clone showed up just once. The rearrangement uses TRBV2 and TRBJ2-3, with a weak D call TRBD2 (5 bases). CDR3 length: 14 amino acids. The V gene lost 5 bases and the J gene lost 3 bases, with 12 bases spanning the gap. The germline CDR1 and CDR2 sequences are SNHLY and FYNNEI. DNA of the CDR3: TGTGCCAGCAGTCCCAGCGGTGGGACAGATACGCAGTATTTT. Its protein is CASSPSGGTDTQYF.

The V and J genes are TRBV6-2 or TRBV6-3 and TRBJ2-7, with 7 bases aligning to TRBD1. Losses at the gene ends were 2 bases for V and 1 base for J; bases not matched to a gene: 8. Germline CDR1 reads MNHEY; CDR2 reads SVGEGT. CDR3 length: 16 amino acids. This chain's CDR3 is CASSYTGQPASYEQYF. The CDR3 DNA is TGTGCCAGCAGTTACACGGGACAGCCCGCTTCCTACGAGCAGTACTTC.

V gene TRBV7-2 combines with J gene TRBJ2-2, with 16 bases identical to TRBD2. CDR1 and CDR2 (germline): SGHTA, FQGNSA. CDR3 length: 19 amino acids. V lost 5 bases, J lost 7 bases, and 13 bases stayed unmatched. CDR3 amino acids: CASSIEGLAGGHLNGELFF. In DNA form, the CDR3 reads TGTGCCAGCAGCATAGAGGGACTAGCGGGGGGGCATTTGAACGGGGAGCTGTTTTTT.

The V and J genes are TRBV24-1 and TRBJ2-3, with 8 bases that match TRBD2. CDR1 is KGHDR and CDR2 is SFDVKD in the germline V gene. The CDR3 runs 18 residues. V lost 3 bases and J lost 1; bases outside the gene matches: 11. The CDR3: CATSDTTSTAGGTDTQYF. In DNA form, the CDR3 reads TGTGCCACCAGTGATACGACGTCCACAGCGGGGGGCACAGATACGCAGTATTTT.

V and J are TRBV19 and TRBJ1-4, with D perhaps TRBD1 (5 bases). The CDR3 has 15 amino acids. Trimming stripped 5 bases from V and 7 bases from J, with 17 bases between. Germline loops: CDR1 LNHDA, CDR2 SQIVND (reference sequence). The CDR3 region is CASSRGAGRGEKLFF. The CDR3 DNA follows: TGTGCCAGTAGTCGAGGGGCAGGGCGGGGTGAAAAACTGTTTTTT.

The chain has TRBV7-9 and TRBJ1-4, with D uncertain. This CDR3 comprises 17 residues. Germline CDR1 SEHNR, CDR2 FQNEAQ (reference sequence). The ends were cut back, 6 bases at V and 0 bases at J, with 17 bases in the middle. The DNA for the CDR3 is TGTGCCAGCAGTTCTCAGCGTTCGCAAGCAACTAATGAAAAACTGTTTTTT. Translated: CASSSQRSQATNEKLFF. The variable domain in full, completed from reference TRBV7-9 and TRBJ1-4, reads DTGVSQNPRHKITKRGQNVTFRCDPISEHNRLYWYRQTLGQGPEFLTYFQNEAQLEKSRLLSDRFSAERPKGSFSTLEIQRTEQGDSAMYLCASSSQRSQATNEKLFFGSGTQLSVL.

V usage is TRBV12-5 and J usage is TRBJ2-7; 8 nucleotides agree with TRBD1. V trimming: 1 base; J trimming: 4 bases; junction bases outside the gene matches: 9. The CDR3 has 16 amino acids. Per the germline V gene, CDR1 is LGHNT and CDR2 is FRNRAP. CDR3 residues: CASGLDSGQGAYEQYF. CDR3 bases: TGTGCTAGTGGTTTGGACTCCGGGCAGGGGGCTTACGAGCAGTACTTC.

The chain has TRBV6-2 or TRBV6-3 and TRBJ1-5; 8 nucleotides agree with TRBD1. The CDR3 runs to 15 residues. Germline V CDR1 and CDR2: MNHEY, SVGEGT. With V trimmed by 4 bases and J by 2 bases, 4 bases remained unmatched. Here the CDR3 reads CASSLTGGGNQPQHF. CDR3 bases: TGTGCCAGCAGTTTAACAGGGGGTGGCAATCAGCCCCAGCATTTT.

The V call is TRBV5-1, the J call TRBJ2-3; 8 bases align to TRBD2. V lost 1 base to trimming and J lost 2 bases; unmatched junction nucleotides: 6. The CDR3 has 16 residues. CDR1 is SGHRS and CDR2 is YFSETQ in the germline V gene. The CDR3 is CASSLFSGETTDTQYF. The DNA for the CDR3 is TGCGCCAGCAGCTTGTTTAGCGGGGAGACCACAGATACGCAGTATTTT.

This clone was picked up one time. V is TRBV7-2 and J is TRBJ1-1; 7 bases align to TRBD1. In germline, CDR1 is SGHTA, CDR2 FQGNSA. The CDR3 covers 14 residues. The V and J ends lost 2 bases and 1 base, in that order; junction bases with no gene match: 1. CDR3 nucleotides: TGTGCCAGCAGCTTACAGGGGGGGAACACTGAAGCTTTCTTT. This encodes CASSLQGGNTEAFF.